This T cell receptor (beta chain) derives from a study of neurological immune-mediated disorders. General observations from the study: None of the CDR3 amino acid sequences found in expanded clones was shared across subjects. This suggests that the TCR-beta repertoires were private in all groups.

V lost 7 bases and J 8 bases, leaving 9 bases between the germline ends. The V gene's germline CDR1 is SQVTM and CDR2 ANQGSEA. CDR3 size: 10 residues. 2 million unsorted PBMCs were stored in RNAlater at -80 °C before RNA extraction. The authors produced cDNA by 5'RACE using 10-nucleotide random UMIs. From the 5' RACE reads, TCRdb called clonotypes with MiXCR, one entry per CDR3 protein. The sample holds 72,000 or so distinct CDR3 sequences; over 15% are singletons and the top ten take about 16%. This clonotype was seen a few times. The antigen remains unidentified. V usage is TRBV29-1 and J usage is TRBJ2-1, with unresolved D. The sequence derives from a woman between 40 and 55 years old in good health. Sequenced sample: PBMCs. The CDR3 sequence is CSATDDEQFF. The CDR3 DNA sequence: TGCAGCGCGACTGACGATGAGCAGTTCTTC.